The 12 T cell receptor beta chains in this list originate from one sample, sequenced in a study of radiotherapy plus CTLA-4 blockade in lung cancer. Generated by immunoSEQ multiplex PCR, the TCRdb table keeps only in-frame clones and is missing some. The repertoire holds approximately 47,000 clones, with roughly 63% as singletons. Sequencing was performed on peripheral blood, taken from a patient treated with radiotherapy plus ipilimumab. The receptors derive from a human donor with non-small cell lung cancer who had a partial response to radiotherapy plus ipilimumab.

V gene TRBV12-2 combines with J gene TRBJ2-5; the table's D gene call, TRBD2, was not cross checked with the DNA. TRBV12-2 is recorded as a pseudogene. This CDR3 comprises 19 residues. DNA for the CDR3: TGTGCAAGTCGCTTAGCGCATCAAATCTACGGCCTCAGCGGGGAGACCCAGTACTTC. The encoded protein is CASRLAHQIYGLSGETQYF.

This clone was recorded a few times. The CDR3 region is CSASGSETQYF. CDR3 bases: TGCAGTGCTAGCGGGAGTGAGACCCAGTACTTC. The V call is TRBV20-1, the J call TRBJ2-5, with D perhaps matching TRBD2 (6 bases). CDR1 DFQATT and CDR2 SNEGSKA come from the germline V gene (reference sequence). Between the trimmed V and J ends, which lost 3 bases and 5 bases, there was a span of 7 bases. The CDR3 sequence is 11 residues long.

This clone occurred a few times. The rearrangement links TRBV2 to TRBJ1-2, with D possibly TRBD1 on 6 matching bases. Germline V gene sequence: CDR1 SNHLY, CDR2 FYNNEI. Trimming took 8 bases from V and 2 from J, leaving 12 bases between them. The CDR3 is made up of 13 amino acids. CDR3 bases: TGTGCCAGCGGGGAGGGGGGGAACTATGGCTACACCTTC. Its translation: CASGEGGNYGYTF. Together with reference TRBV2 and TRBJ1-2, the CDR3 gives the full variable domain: EPEVTQTPSHQVTQMGQEVILRCVPISNHLYFYWYRQILGQKVEFLVSFYNNEISEKSEIFDDQFSVERPDGSNFTLKIRSTKLEDSAMYFCASGEGGNYGYTFGSGTRLTVV.

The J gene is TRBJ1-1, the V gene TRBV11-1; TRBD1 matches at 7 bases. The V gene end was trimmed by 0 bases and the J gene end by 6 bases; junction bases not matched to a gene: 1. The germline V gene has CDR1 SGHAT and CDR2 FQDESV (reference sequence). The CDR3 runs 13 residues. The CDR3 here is CASSLATGAEAFF. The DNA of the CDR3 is TGTGCCAGCAGCTTAGCAACAGGGGCTGAAGCTTTCTTT.

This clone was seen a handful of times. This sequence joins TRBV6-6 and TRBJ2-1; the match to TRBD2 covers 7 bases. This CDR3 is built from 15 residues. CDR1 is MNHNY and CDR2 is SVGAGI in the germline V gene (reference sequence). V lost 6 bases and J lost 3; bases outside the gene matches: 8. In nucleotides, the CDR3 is TGTGCCAGCAGAGCTAGCGGACACGTCTACAATGAGCAGTTCTTC. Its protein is CASRASGHVYNEQFF.

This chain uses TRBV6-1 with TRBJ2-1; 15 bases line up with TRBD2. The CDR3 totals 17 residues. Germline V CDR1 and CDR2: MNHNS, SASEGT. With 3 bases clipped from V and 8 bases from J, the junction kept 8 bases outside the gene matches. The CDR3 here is CASSEGTSGRPTDEQFF. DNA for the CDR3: TGTGCCAGCAGTGAGGGGACTAGCGGGAGGCCCACCGATGAGCAGTTCTTC.

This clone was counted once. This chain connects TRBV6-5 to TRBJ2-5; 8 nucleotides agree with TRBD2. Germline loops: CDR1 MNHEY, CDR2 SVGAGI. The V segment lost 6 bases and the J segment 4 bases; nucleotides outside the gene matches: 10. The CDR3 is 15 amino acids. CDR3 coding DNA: TGTGCCAGCAGCCCAGAAGCCCGGGGGGGAGAGACCCAGTACTTC. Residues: CASSPEARGGETQYF.

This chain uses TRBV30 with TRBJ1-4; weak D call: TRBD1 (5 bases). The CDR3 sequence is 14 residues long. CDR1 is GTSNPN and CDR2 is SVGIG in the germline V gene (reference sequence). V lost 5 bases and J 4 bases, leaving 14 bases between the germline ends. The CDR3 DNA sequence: TGTGCCTGGCACCAGGGCCCTAGTAATGAAAAACTGTTTTTT. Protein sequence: CAWHQGPSNEKLFF.

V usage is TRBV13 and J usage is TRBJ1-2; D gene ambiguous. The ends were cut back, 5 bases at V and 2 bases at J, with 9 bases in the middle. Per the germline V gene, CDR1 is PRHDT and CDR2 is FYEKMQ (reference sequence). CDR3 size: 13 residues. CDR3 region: CASSSGSNYGYTF. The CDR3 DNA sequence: TGTGCCAGCAGCAGCGGGTCGAACTATGGCTACACCTTC.

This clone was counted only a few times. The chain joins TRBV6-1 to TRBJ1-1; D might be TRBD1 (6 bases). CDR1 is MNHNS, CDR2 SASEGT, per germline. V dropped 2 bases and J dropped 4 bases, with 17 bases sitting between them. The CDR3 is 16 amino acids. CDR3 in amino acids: CASSENQGPQGTEAFF. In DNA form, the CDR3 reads TGTGCCAGCAGTGAAAACCAGGGGCCACAGGGCACTGAAGCTTTCTTT.

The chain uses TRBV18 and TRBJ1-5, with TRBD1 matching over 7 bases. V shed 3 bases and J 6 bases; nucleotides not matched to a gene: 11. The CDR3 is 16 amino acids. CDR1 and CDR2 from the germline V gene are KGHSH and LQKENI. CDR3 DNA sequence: TGTGCCAGCTCACCGCAAAGTAACAGGGGAGGTCAGCCCCAGCATTTT. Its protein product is CASSPQSNRGGQPQHF.

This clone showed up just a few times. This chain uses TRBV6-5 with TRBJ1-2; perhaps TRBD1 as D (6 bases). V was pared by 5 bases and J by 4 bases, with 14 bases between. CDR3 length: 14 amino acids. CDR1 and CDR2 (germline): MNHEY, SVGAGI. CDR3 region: CASSPGAEFYGYTF. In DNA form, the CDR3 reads TGTGCCAGCAGTCCAGGGGCGGAGTTCTATGGCTACACCTTC.